This T cell receptor beta chain is from a study of T cells in Graves' hyperthyroidism and ophthalmopathy. This clonotype has ten or more counts. The source material, RNA transcripts, was used to amplify TCR beta CDR3 regions. A set of HTBI primers served as the primers for a first-round RT-PCR of the TCR CDR3. TCRdb re-called the multiplex PCR reads through MiXCR, storing one row per CDR3 protein. Of some 370,000 distinct CDR3 sequences in the sample, approximately 18% were seen once. This receptor was identified in a woman in her twenties or thirties with Graves' hyperthyroidism that later progressed to Graves' ophthalmopathy. Sequencing used blood.

CDR3 protein: CASRNTGYEQYF. Here the CDR3 DNA reads TGTGCCAGCAGGAATACAGGGTACGAGCAGTACTTC. The rearrangement joins TRBV2 to TRBJ2-7; maybe TRBD1 (6 bases). Germline assignment: CDR1 SNHLY and CDR2 FYNNEI. The length of the CDR3 is 12 residues. Between the trimmed V and J ends, which lost 6 bases and 4 bases, there was a span of 10 bases.